This T cell receptor (beta chain) was sequenced in a study of blood T cell repertoires in COVID-19. Profiled with immunoSEQ multiplex PCR; TCRdb holds only in-frame clones, not every one. The data contain under 95,000 clones, around four fifths of them singletons. The ends were cut back, 8 bases at V and 8 bases at J, with 9 bases in the middle. The CDR3 contains 11 residues. The material sequenced was peripheral blood. The receptor was isolated from a human donor in a cohort sampled during active COVID-19. The V gene is TRBV12-3 or TRBV12-4, the J gene TRBJ1-4; possibly TRBD1 for D (5 bases). The CDR3 DNA follows: TGTGCCAGCCAGGGAAGGGAAAAACTGTTTTTT. This gives the protein CASQGREKLFF.